These T cell receptor beta chains were read from a single sample in a study of T cell responses to AZD1222 COVID-19 vaccine. Data came from immunoSEQ multiplex PCR; TCRdb stores just in-frame clones and leaves some out. The sample includes approximately 140,000 clones, about nine tenths seen only once; the top ten take about 5%. The starting material was peripheral blood, obtained on day 0 of AZD1222 vaccination. These receptors came from an adult in good health. The CDR3 runs from the conserved cysteine through the conserved F or W. Each record gives: clone size, V gene, J gene, D gene, CDR3 protein, CDR3 DNA. The D gene is left open where the match is weak. A clone size is listed for some rows: how often the clone was seen (once, few, many), or a class if it is expanded.

abundance: -
v_gene: TRBV2
j_gene: TRBJ1-2
d_gene: -
CDR3aa: CASSETDYGYTF
CDR3nt: TGTGCCAGCAGTGAAACGGACTATGGCTACACCTTC

abundance: -
v_gene: TRBV28
j_gene: TRBJ1-5
d_gene: -
CDR3aa: CASSLIGTGNQPQHF
CDR3nt: TGTGCCAGCAGTTTAATAGGAACAGGCAATCAGCCCCAGCATTTT

abundance: -
v_gene: TRBV11-3
j_gene: TRBJ2-1
d_gene: TRBD2
CDR3aa: CASSLWGGGTFNEQFF
CDR3nt: TGTGCCAGCAGCTTATGGGGGGGAGGGACTTTCAATGAGCAGTTCTTC

abundance: -
v_gene: TRBV28
j_gene: TRBJ1-4
d_gene: -
CDR3aa: CASSGPGSKGEKLFF
CDR3nt: TGTGCCAGCAGTGGCCCCGGGAGTAAGGGTGAAAAACTGTTTTTT

abundance: -
v_gene: TRBV7-2
j_gene: TRBJ2-3
d_gene: TRBD2
CDR3aa: CASSPPSGVDTQYF
CDR3nt: TGTGCCAGCAGCCCACCTAGCGGGGTCGATACGCAGTATTTT

abundance: -
v_gene: TRBV7-9
j_gene: TRBJ2-2
d_gene: -
CDR3aa: CASSYLSGTGELFF
CDR3nt: TGTGCCAGCAGCTACCTTTCGGGCACCGGGGAGCTGTTTTTT

abundance: -
v_gene: TRBV7-3
j_gene: TRBJ1-1
d_gene: -
CDR3aa: CASSLQGNTEAFF
CDR3nt: TGTGCCAGCAGCTTACAGGGGAACACTGAAGCTTTCTTT

abundance: once
v_gene: TRBV28
j_gene: TRBJ1-2
d_gene: -
CDR3aa: CASLTPGTVGGYTF
CDR3nt: TGTGCCAGCCTTACTCCCGGGACCGTCGGCGGCTACACCTTC

abundance: -
v_gene: TRBV12-3/TRBV12-4
j_gene: TRBJ1-1
d_gene: -
CDR3aa: CASSIRGETEAFF
CDR3nt: TGTGCCAGCAGCATTAGGGGGGAGACTGAAGCTTTCTTT

abundance: once
v_gene: TRBV28
j_gene: TRBJ1-6
d_gene: TRBD1
CDR3aa: CASTGGGGDSPLHF
CDR3nt: TGTGCCAGCACTGGAGGGGGCGGGGATTCACCCCTCCACTTT

abundance: -
v_gene: TRBV6-5
j_gene: TRBJ1-2
d_gene: -
CDR3aa: CANSGDNYGYTF
CDR3nt: TGTGCCAATTCGGGAGATAACTATGGCTACACCTTC

abundance: few
v_gene: TRBV5-1
j_gene: TRBJ2-5
d_gene: TRBD1
CDR3aa: CASSLRGLESQETQYF
CDR3nt: TGCGCCAGCAGCCTAAGGGGGCTGGAGAGTCAAGAGACCCAGTACTTC

abundance: -
v_gene: TRBV7-2
j_gene: TRBJ1-2
d_gene: -
CDR3aa: CASSLAPVSRTTNYGYTF
CDR3nt: TGTGCCAGCAGCTTAGCTCCAGTTAGCAGGACGACTAACTATGGCTACACCTTC

abundance: -
v_gene: TRBV28
j_gene: TRBJ1-3
d_gene: TRBD1
CDR3aa: CASSAGGGGLKPTIYF
CDR3nt: TGTGCCAGCAGTGCAGGGGGGGGCGGGCTCAAACCCACCATATATTTT

abundance: few
v_gene: TRBV27
j_gene: TRBJ1-2
d_gene: TRBD1
CDR3aa: CASRSTGTGNGYTF
CDR3nt: TGTGCCAGCAGATCAACCGGGACAGGGAATGGCTACACCTTC

abundance: -
v_gene: TRBV28
j_gene: TRBJ2-7
d_gene: -
CDR3aa: CASSWADGVFSEQYF
CDR3nt: TGTGCCAGCAGTTGGGCTGACGGAGTATTCTCCGAGCAGTACTTC

abundance: -
v_gene: TRBV19
j_gene: TRBJ1-5
d_gene: TRBD1
CDR3aa: CASRWTGMGNQPQHF
CDR3nt: TGTGCCAGTAGGTGGACAGGGATGGGCAATCAGCCCCAGCATTTT

abundance: -
v_gene: TRBV19
j_gene: TRBJ2-7
d_gene: -
CDR3aa: CASSIRRSGVLSYEQYF
CDR3nt: TGTGCCAGTAGTATACGTCGAAGTGGCGTTCTCTCCTACGAGCAGTACTTC

abundance: once
v_gene: TRBV28
j_gene: TRBJ1-6
d_gene: TRBD1
CDR3aa: CASSTPGQSSYNSPLHF
CDR3nt: TGTGCCAGCAGCACACCGGGACAGAGCTCCTATAATTCACCCCTCCACTTT

abundance: -
v_gene: TRBV5-6
j_gene: TRBJ2-5
d_gene: -
CDR3aa: CASSLDDRHQETQYF
CDR3nt: TGTGCCAGCAGCTTGGATGACAGGCACCAAGAGACCCAGTACTTC

abundance: -
v_gene: TRBV29-1
j_gene: TRBJ1-1
d_gene: TRBD1
CDR3aa: CSAEQGGRGTEAFF
CDR3nt: TGCAGCGCCGAACAAGGGGGCCGGGGCACTGAAGCTTTCTTT

abundance: -
v_gene: TRBV6-5
j_gene: TRBJ1-5
d_gene: -
CDR3aa: CASSYQQGPDQPQHF
CDR3nt: TGTGCCAGCAGTTACCAACAGGGTCCGGATCAGCCCCAGCATTTT

abundance: -
v_gene: TRBV6-4
j_gene: TRBJ1-3
d_gene: -
CDR3aa: CASSDTRGLVSF
CDR3nt: TGTGCCAGCAGTGACACGCGGGGGTTAGTAAGTTTT

abundance: -
v_gene: TRBV4-3
j_gene: TRBJ2-1
d_gene: TRBD2
CDR3aa: CASSPRLSGSYNEQFF
CDR3nt: TGCGCCAGCAGCCCCAGGCTTAGCGGGAGCTACAATGAGCAGTTCTTC

abundance: -
v_gene: TRBV7-3
j_gene: TRBJ2-1
d_gene: -
CDR3aa: CASSFQGKANEQFF
CDR3nt: TGTGCCAGCAGCTTCCAGGGGAAGGCCAATGAGCAGTTCTTC

abundance: -
v_gene: TRBV5-6
j_gene: TRBJ2-4
d_gene: -
CDR3aa: CASSLIDTGAGIQYF
CDR3nt: TGTGCCAGCAGCTTAATTGACACGGGTGCCGGCATTCAGTACTTC

abundance: -
v_gene: TRBV11-2
j_gene: TRBJ2-7
d_gene: -
CDR3aa: CASSLAGSIHYEQYF
CDR3nt: TGTGCCAGCAGCTTAGCTGGCAGTATTCATTACGAGCAGTACTTC

abundance: once
v_gene: TRBV4-1
j_gene: TRBJ2-1
d_gene: -
CDR3aa: CASRTTAASVSNEQFF
CDR3nt: TGCGCCAGCAGAACCACAGCCGCTAGCGTATCCAATGAGCAGTTCTTC

abundance: -
v_gene: TRBV28
j_gene: TRBJ1-2
d_gene: -
CDR3aa: CASSLPPRTDRNYGYTF
CDR3nt: TGTGCCAGCAGTTTACCTCCCCGGACGGACAGAAACTATGGCTACACCTTC

abundance: -
v_gene: TRBV7-2
j_gene: TRBJ1-1
d_gene: -
CDR3aa: CASSARGWGTEAFF
CDR3nt: TGTGCCAGCAGCGCCAGGGGATGGGGCACTGAAGCTTTCTTT

abundance: -
v_gene: TRBV6-5
j_gene: TRBJ2-2
d_gene: -
CDR3aa: CASRGQFSNTGELFF
CDR3nt: TGTGCCAGCAGAGGACAGTTCTCGAACACCGGGGAGCTGTTTTTT

abundance: -
v_gene: TRBV2
j_gene: TRBJ2-1
d_gene: TRBD2
CDR3aa: CASTPSGDYNEQFF
CDR3nt: TGTGCCAGCACCCCTAGCGGCGACTACAATGAGCAGTTCTTC

abundance: -
v_gene: TRBV27
j_gene: TRBJ2-3
d_gene: TRBD2
CDR3aa: CASSPLMGLAGVRSTDTQYF
CDR3nt: TGTGCCAGCAGCCCTCTCATGGGACTAGCGGGAGTTCGGTCGACAGATACGCAGTATTTT

abundance: -
v_gene: TRBV7-9
j_gene: TRBJ2-5
d_gene: -
CDR3aa: CASSLVPRETQYF
CDR3nt: TGTGCCAGCAGCTTAGTTCCGAGGGAGACCCAGTACTTC

abundance: -
v_gene: TRBV19
j_gene: TRBJ2-7
d_gene: -
CDR3aa: CASSIERNDEQYF
CDR3nt: TGTGCCAGTAGTATAGAAAGAAACGACGAGCAGTACTTC

abundance: -
v_gene: TRBV2
j_gene: TRBJ1-2
d_gene: -
CDR3aa: CASSDGDSPNYGYTF
CDR3nt: TGTGCCAGCAGTGACGGTGACAGCCCTAACTATGGCTACACCTTC

abundance: -
v_gene: TRBV5-1
j_gene: TRBJ2-3
d_gene: -
CDR3aa: CASSLTTDTQYF
CDR3nt: TGCGCCAGCAGCTTAACGACAGATACGCAGTATTTT

abundance: -
v_gene: TRBV5-1
j_gene: TRBJ1-1
d_gene: TRBD1
CDR3aa: CASSFPTRDSDLNTEAFF
CDR3nt: TGCGCCAGCAGCTTCCCCACCCGGGACAGCGATTTGAACACTGAAGCTTTCTTT

abundance: -
v_gene: TRBV5-1
j_gene: TRBJ2-7
d_gene: TRBD1
CDR3aa: CASSLVTGTGAYEQYF
CDR3nt: TGCGCCAGCAGCTTGGTAACCGGGACAGGAGCCTACGAGCAGTACTTC

abundance: once
v_gene: TRBV11-3
j_gene: TRBJ1-3
d_gene: TRBD1
CDR3aa: CASSNFNRGGGNTIYF
CDR3nt: TGTGCCAGCAGCAACTTCAACAGGGGGGGTGGAAACACCATATATTTT

abundance: -
v_gene: TRBV7-2
j_gene: TRBJ1-3
d_gene: -
CDR3aa: CASSPRTGLIDTIYF
CDR3nt: TGTGCCAGCAGCCCCAGAACAGGGTTAATTGACACCATATATTTT

abundance: -
v_gene: TRBV7-8
j_gene: TRBJ2-7
d_gene: TRBD2
CDR3aa: CASSWTSGSGVAYEQYF
CDR3nt: TGTGCCAGCAGCTGGACTAGCGGGAGTGGTGTTGCCTACGAGCAGTACTTC

abundance: few
v_gene: TRBV5-6
j_gene: TRBJ2-7
d_gene: -
CDR3aa: CASSSWTVSYEQYF
CDR3nt: TGTGCCAGCAGCTCCTGGACAGTCTCCTACGAGCAGTACTTC

abundance: -
v_gene: TRBV11-2
j_gene: TRBJ2-3
d_gene: -
CDR3aa: CASSPNLDTQYF
CDR3nt: TGTGCCAGCAGTCCCAATCTTGATACGCAGTATTTT

abundance: -
v_gene: TRBV19
j_gene: TRBJ2-6
d_gene: -
CDR3aa: CASRGRVRAGANVLTF
CDR3nt: TGTGCCAGTAGGGGCAGGGTACGTGCTGGGGCCAACGTCCTGACTTTC

abundance: -
v_gene: TRBV29-1
j_gene: TRBJ1-2
d_gene: -
CDR3aa: CSVDNRNYGYTF
CDR3nt: TGCAGCGTTGATAACAGAAACTATGGCTACACCTTC

abundance: -
v_gene: TRBV28
j_gene: TRBJ1-5
d_gene: -
CDR3aa: CASSVGGGTVQPQHF
CDR3nt: TGTGCCAGCAGTGTTGGTGGGGGTACGGTTCAGCCCCAGCATTTT

abundance: -
v_gene: TRBV3-1/TRBV3-2
j_gene: TRBJ2-7
d_gene: -
CDR3aa: CASSQDWTMGEQYF
CDR3nt: TGTGCCAGCAGCCAAGATTGGACGATGGGGGAGCAGTACTTC

abundance: -
v_gene: TRBV28
j_gene: TRBJ1-2
d_gene: -
CDR3aa: CASSFIGANYGYTF
CDR3nt: TGTGCCAGCAGTTTCATAGGGGCAAACTATGGCTACACCTTC

abundance: -
v_gene: TRBV2
j_gene: TRBJ1-6
d_gene: -
CDR3aa: CASMPGARVGSPLHF
CDR3nt: TGTGCCAGCATGCCAGGGGCGCGAGTAGGATCACCCCTCCACTTT

abundance: -
v_gene: TRBV21-1
j_gene: TRBJ1-3
d_gene: -
CDR3aa: CASSKWADSGNTIYF
CDR3nt: TGTGCCAGCAGCAAATGGGCCGACTCTGGAAACACCATATATTTT